What follows are 13 T cell receptor beta chains derived from one specimen sequenced in a study of T cells in Graves' hyperthyroidism and ophthalmopathy (dated by TCRdb to 2018 to 2020). Library preparation used multiplex PCR. Sequenced using an Illumina HiSeq 2000. The TCR beta CDR3 regions were amplified from the RNA transcripts. For the first round of RT-PCR on the TCR CDR3, the HTBI primer set was used together with the Qiagen OneStep RT-PCR kit. The public reads were reprocessed in TCRdb via fastp at Q25 and MiXCR, keeping in-frame beta chains. CDR3 protein sequences are deduplicated, and each keeps its most common genes and DNA. The sample records a few hundred thousand distinct CDR3 sequences, under 60% of which are singletons. Around 20% of the sample comes from the top ten. Material for sequencing was peripheral blood or thyroid tissue (not recorded which). The receptors shown here come from an adult woman with Graves' disease, either hyperthyroidism or ophthalmopathy (not recorded which).

This sequence joins TRBV7-3 and TRBJ2-7; D ambiguous. The length of the CDR3 is 13 residues. Deletions cut 5 bases from V and 3 bases from J, with 11 bases between. Germline lookup yields CDR1 SGHTA and CDR2 FQGTGA. This CDR3 is CASSLMSGYEQYF. CDR3 in DNA: TGTGCCAGCAGCCTGATGTCCGGCTACGAGCAGTACTTC.

V gene TRBV3-1 combines with J gene TRBJ2-7; D is perhaps TRBD1 (6 bases). The CDR3 sequence is 15 residues long. Germline assignment: CDR1 LGHDT and CDR2 YNNKEL (reference sequence). V was pared by 5 bases and J by 1 base, with 15 bases between. The CDR3 coding sequence is TGTGCCAGCAGCTCTCTATTAACAGGGTCCTACGAGCAGTACTTC. The encoded protein is CASSSLLTGSYEQYF.

This chain links TRBV5-1 with TRBJ1-1; D may be TRBD1 (5 bases). The CDR3 is 16 amino acids. CDR1 and CDR2 from the germline V gene are SGHRS and YFSETQ. V dropped 4 bases and J dropped 5 bases, with 21 bases sitting between them. The CDR3 spells CASSRGAGGARTEAFF. CDR3 nucleotides: TGCGCCAGCAGCCGGGGCGCGGGGGGAGCTCGGACTGAAGCTTTCTTT.

The rearrangement joins TRBV11-2 to TRBJ1-5; 10 nucleotides line up with TRBD1. CDR3 length: 17 residues. The V and J ends lost 1 base and 4 bases, in that order; junction bases with no gene match: 7. Per the germline V gene, CDR1 is SGHAT and CDR2 is FQNNGV. CDR3 loop: CASSLGRTGGPNQPQHF. In nucleotides, the CDR3 is TGTGCCAGCAGCTTAGGGCGGACAGGGGGTCCTAATCAGCCCCAGCATTTT.

The chain links TRBV20-1 to TRBJ1-1; 8 positions match TRBD1. V trimming: 1 base; J trimming: 4 bases; junction bases outside the gene matches: 5. This CDR3 has 14 residues. Looked up from germline, CDR1 is DFQATT and CDR2 is SNEGSKA (reference sequence). CDR3 nucleotide sequence: TGCAGTGCTAGAGGGACAGGGAGGAGCACTGAAGCTTTCTTT. Protein: CSARGTGRSTEAFF.

The chain combines TRBV11-2 with TRBJ1-4; D gene uncertain. V was shortened by 6 bases and J by 0 bases, with 11 bases between the two germline ends. The CDR3 is 15 residues long. Germline loops: CDR1 SGHAT, CDR2 FQNNGV. CDR3 sequence (DNA): TGTGCCAGCAGTCTGCAGGTTGCAACTAATGAAAAACTGTTTTTT. It translates to CASSLQVATNEKLFF.

The rearrangement links TRBV10-3 to TRBJ1-1, with 7 bases fitting TRBD1. V was clipped by 0 bases and J by 5 bases; unmatched bases: 6. The CDR3 extends over 15 amino acids. Germline CDR1 is ENHRY and CDR2 is SYGVKD. Written as DNA, the CDR3 is TGTGCCATCAGTGAGTCGGGGCAGGGGGGAACTGAAGCTTTCTTT. Protein: CAISESGQGGTEAFF.

The rearrangement uses TRBV11-2 and TRBJ1-2, with D unresolved. Germline assignment: CDR1 SGHAT and CDR2 FQNNGV. V was shortened by 8 bases and J by 12 bases, with 7 bases between the two germline ends. The CDR3 runs to 8 residues. CDR3 in amino acids: CASSRDTF. CDR3 DNA sequence: TGTGCCAGCTCCCGGGACACCTTC.

This clonotype was counted at least ten times. The junction does not match germline at one end; this may be a read error. J is TRBJ2-5 and V is TRBV7-8; 12 bases agree with TRBD2. CDR1 and CDR2 from the germline V gene are SGHVS and FQNEAQ. The CDR3 length is 19 residues. The CDR3 DNA reads as TGTGCCAGCAGCCGGATTGGACTAGCGGGGAGGGTCGCACAAGAGTCCCAGTACTTC. This gives the protein CASSRIGLAGRVAQESQYF.

The gene calls are TRBV2 and TRBJ1-2; the D gene is possibly TRBD1 (6 bases). Trimming took off 8 bases at V and 0 bases at J, with 10 bases between the two ends. This CDR3 region has 13 residues. Germline CDR1 reads SNHLY; CDR2 reads FYNNEI. CDR3 sequence: CASAAGANYGYTF. The CDR3, as DNA: TGTGCCAGCGCTGCAGGGGCTAACTATGGCTACACCTTC. Full variable domain (rest looked up from reference TRBV2 and TRBJ1-2): EPEVTQTPSHQVTQMGQEVILRCVPISNHLYFYWYRQILGQKVEFLVSFYNNEISEKSEIFDDQFSVERPDGSNFTLKIRSTKLEDSAMYFCASAAGANYGYTFGSGTRLTVV.

The chain has TRBV2 and TRBJ1-5; D is unresolved. Germline V gives CDR1 SNHLY, CDR2 FYNNEI. Trimming shortened V by 6 bases and J by 7 bases, and 13 bases separated the two germline ends. The CDR3 has 13 residues. Here the CDR3 DNA reads TGTGCCAGCAGGTCCGGGCTAGCGCAGCCCCAGCATTTT. The encoded protein is CASRSGLAQPQHF.

The J gene is TRBJ1-6, the V gene TRBV19, with 9 nucleotides matching TRBD1. Germline assignment: CDR1 LNHDA and CDR2 SQIVND (reference sequence). Trimming removed 8 bases from V and 7 bases from J; junction bases left unmatched: 0. This CDR3 contains 12 residues. The CDR3 sequence is CASGQGNSPLHF. The CDR3 DNA reads as TGTGCCAGTGGACAGGGGAATTCACCCCTCCACTTT.

This rearrangement joins TRBV5-4 to TRBJ1-1; D is uncertain. CDR1 SGHNT and CDR2 YYREEE come from the germline V gene (reference sequence). The V and J ends lost 4 bases and 1 base respectively, with 11 bases between them. The CDR3 has 14 amino acids. As DNA, the CDR3 is TGTGCCAGCAGCGTCCGGGCCCAGAACACTGAAGCTTTCTTT. It yields the protein CASSVRAQNTEAFF.